Below, one T cell receptor beta chain is given with its context. This clonotype has just a few counts. What this receptor recognizes is not known. No per-base quality is available; no much larger clone lies one base away. The data belong to a study of T cells in Graves' hyperthyroidism and ophthalmopathy (dated by TCRdb to about 2019). As for the study more broadly: Peripheral blood was collected at initial diagnosis, before any treatment. A discovery cohort of about 95 patients, 43 with Graves' ophthalmopathy and 57 with stable Graves' hyperthyroidism, was used to find distinguishing TCR V-J signatures. Prospective prediction of ophthalmopathy was tested in an independent validation cohort consisting of 18 to 20 hyperthyroidism patients and more than 15 patients who later progressed to ophthalmopathy. The approximately 90 discovery patients were divided at random into training and test sets in a 7:3 ratio. In several Graves' hyperthyroidism patients, the study also compared T-cell repertoires from thyroid tissue with T-cell repertoires from blood. After sampling, hyperthyroidism patients received methimazole starting at 30 mg daily, and ophthalmopathy patients received high-dose intravenous methylprednisolone. The paper describes TCR Vbeta CDR3 sequencing of 120 to 150 peripheral blood samples, made up of some 40 ophthalmopathy patients, approximately 76 hyperthyroidism patients and 17 progressor patients. Summary of the overall study and its limitations: Sample size was not statistically predetermined, and investigators were not blinded to group allocation. In cross-validation, a model built on a 13 V-J signature told ophthalmopathy apart from stable hyperthyroidism with less than 90% sensitivity and around 84% specificity, and in testing the same model reached 80%/75%. Most expanded thyroid clonotypes (frequency above 0.001) were also detected in blood, suggesting blood repertoires may reflect thyroid immune responses. During validation, the model predicted progression to ophthalmopathy a median of about 6.3 months ahead of onset, with almost 71% sensitivity and roughly 72% specificity.

Amplification of TCR beta CDR3 regions was carried out from RNA transcripts. A first-round RT-PCR of the TCR CDR3 used the HTBI primer set with the Qiagen OneStep RT-PCR kit. Libraries were constructed in a second round of multiplex PCR, after which size selection and purification were performed. The libraries were sequenced on an Illumina HiSeq2000 using paired-end 100 bp reads. The study's own analysis went as follows. SOAPnuke was used to process the raw data, with reads discarded if the reads contained adapters or uncalled bases, had a mean Phred below 15, or lacked an exact constant-primer or identifier match. High-quality paired reads were merged using COPE v1.2.5, and each unique nucleotide sequence was defined as a clonotype. MiTCR v1.1 was used to align clonotypes to the IMGT TRBV, TRBD and TRBJ reference segments. The analysis included only V-J combinations with a frequency above 0.0001, which together covered about 99% of the repertoires. The TCS score was defined as the ratio of F50 (clonal expansion) to E x V (chaos), calculated using BLOSUM62-based TCRdist between CDR3 peptides within each V-J. Welch's t-statistics and random forest reduced roughly 530 V-J features to 13, which were used in a naive Bayes classifier (R e1071). Starting from the raw public reads, TCRdb applied fastp trimming at Q25, assembled clones with MiXCR and retained in-frame beta chains. One record per CDR3 amino acid sequence lists the most common genes and DNA. TCRdb, not the original authors, processed these V and J calls. The sample table records hundreds of thousands of distinct CDR3 sequences; roughly 20% of these occur just once. The ten largest account for roughly 17% of the sample.

Hyperthyroidism patients were aged 18 to 65 years and newly diagnosed, with disease duration of less than 2 months. Any patient with an uncontrolled infection, another autoimmune disease, pregnancy or lactation was excluded. Clinical symptoms, serum thyroxine and TRAb, thyroid ultrasound, and orbital computed tomography formed the basis for the diagnoses. For progressor patients, blood was drawn at the first diagnosis of hyperthyroidism, before any ophthalmopathy symptoms had appeared. Ficoll-Paque density gradient centrifugation was used to isolate PBMCs from about 10 ml of fresh peripheral blood. Progressor patients were defined as those initially diagnosed with Graves' hyperthyroidism in whom ophthalmopathy developed during follow-up. Trizol reagent was used to extract total RNA, and RNA quality was then checked on an Agilent 2100 Bioanalyzer. Sequenced: blood. This receptor was obtained from a woman between 50 and 59 years old with Graves' hyperthyroidism that later progressed to Graves' ophthalmopathy.

The encoded CDR3 is CASSKGGEKLFF. In nucleotide form, the sequence is TGTGCCAGCAGCAAGGGGGGTGAAAAACTGTTTTTT. The chain couples TRBV6-1 to TRBJ1-4, and TRBD1 may be the D gene, going by 6 matching bases. The CDR3, from cysteine to phenylalanine, totals 12 residues. Left in the record is the CDR3 DNA by itself, 36 bases read in frame from the first base. V was cut back by 6 bases and J by 7 bases, leaving a gap of 9 bases between them. Looking up the germline V gene yields CDR1 MNHNS and CDR2 SASEGT.